Each of the 8 T cell receptor beta chains below was sequenced from the same sample in a study of cytomegalovirus exposure and HLA in healthy donors. Using immunoSEQ multiplex PCR, the repertoire was profiled, and TCRdb retains in-frame clones only, with some absent. Found here are 160,000 or so clones, 87% of them singletons; the top ten hold approximately 1.4%. The specimen sequenced was PBMCs. Every receptor here comes from a woman under 40 in good health and CMV-seronegative.

The chain carries TRBV10-3 and TRBJ2-5; 7 nucleotides line up with TRBD1. V lost 0 bases to trimming and J lost 4 bases; unmatched junction nucleotides: 8. Per the germline V gene, CDR1 is ENHRY and CDR2 is SYGVKD. CDR3 size: 16 residues. Here the CDR3 DNA reads TGTGCCATCAGTGAGTCGCAAGGGGGCGCCGGAGAGACCCAGTACTTC. This codes for CAISESQGGAGETQYF.

The rearrangement joins TRBV5-1 to TRBJ1-1; 11 bases map to TRBD1. V was clipped by 3 bases and J by 2 bases; unmatched bases: 6. Germline-derived CDR1 and CDR2 are SGHRS and YFSETQ. CDR3 length: 16 amino acids. The CDR3 DNA reads TGCGCCAGCAGCTCCGGACAGGGGGCGGGTAACACTGAAGCTTTCTTT. Protein product: CASSSGQGAGNTEAFF.

In its sample, this clone was seen once. The V gene is TRBV5-1, the J gene TRBJ2-5, with D unresolved. Germline V gene data show CDR1 as SGHRS and CDR2 as YFSETQ. V was cut by 0 bases and J by 7 bases, with 13 bases left in between. The CDR3 contains 14 residues. The CDR3 loop is CASSLAEAFGTQYF. Written as DNA, the CDR3 is TGCGCCAGCAGCTTGGCCGAGGCTTTCGGGACCCAGTACTTC. The full variable domain, its missing parts supplied by reference TRBV5-1 and TRBJ2-5, is KAGVTQTPRYLIKTRGQQVTLSCSPISGHRSVSWYQQTPGQGLQFLFEYFSETQRNKGNFPGRFSGRQFSNSRSEMNVSTLELGDSALYLCASSLAEAFGTQYFGPGTRLLVL.

The chain joins TRBV4-2 to TRBJ1-4, with D perhaps matching TRBD1 (6 bases). The CDR3 sequence is 18 residues long. V lost 4 bases to trimming and J lost 5 bases, with 23 bases between them. In germline, CDR1 is LGHNA, CDR2 YNFKEQ. CDR3 bases: TGTGCCAGCAGCCCTCTCGGTCGACAGGCGGAGGAGAATGAAAAACTGTTTTTT. It encodes CASSPLGRQAEENEKLFF.

This clone showed up just a few times. CDR3 residues: CASSRGSSDSPLHF. CDR3 sequence (DNA): TGTGCCAGCAGCCGAGGGTCATCGGATTCACCCCTCCACTTT. This chain connects TRBV6-5 to TRBJ1-6; D is ambiguous. CDR1 is MNHEY, CDR2 SVGAGI, per germline. V was clipped by 6 bases and J by 8 bases, with 14 bases between them. The CDR3 consists of 14 residues.

The chain couples TRBV5-6 to TRBJ2-4, with TRBD1 identical over 9 bases. CDR3 length: 16 residues. Germline CDR1 SGHDT, CDR2 YYEEEE. Germline trimming cut 4 bases from V and 6 bases from J; bases unmatched to any gene: 11. CDR3: CASSPKDRGALNIQYF. CDR3 DNA sequence: TGTGCCAGCAGCCCTAAGGACAGGGGTGCCTTAAACATTCAGTACTTC.

This chain uses TRBV4-3 with TRBJ2-6, with TRBD2 matching 14 bases. The junction had 7 bases not matched to a gene; V was cut back by 1 base and J by 2 bases. CDR3 length: 20 amino acids. CDR1 is LGHNA and CDR2 is YSLEER in the germline V gene. The CDR3 spells CASSQAPSTSGGAGANVLTF. Written as DNA, the CDR3 is TGCGCCAGCAGCCAAGCCCCATCGACTAGCGGGGGGGCTGGGGCCAACGTCCTGACTTTC.

CDR3 loop: CASSQETGANYGYTF. DNA for the CDR3: TGCGCCAGCAGCCAGGAAACAGGGGCTAACTATGGCTACACCTTC. The genes are TRBV4-3 and TRBJ1-2, with 7 bases matching TRBD1. The CDR3 is 15 amino acids. J was trimmed by 0 bases and V by 3 bases; bases with no gene match: 4. The germline gives CDR1 LGHNA, CDR2 YSLEER.